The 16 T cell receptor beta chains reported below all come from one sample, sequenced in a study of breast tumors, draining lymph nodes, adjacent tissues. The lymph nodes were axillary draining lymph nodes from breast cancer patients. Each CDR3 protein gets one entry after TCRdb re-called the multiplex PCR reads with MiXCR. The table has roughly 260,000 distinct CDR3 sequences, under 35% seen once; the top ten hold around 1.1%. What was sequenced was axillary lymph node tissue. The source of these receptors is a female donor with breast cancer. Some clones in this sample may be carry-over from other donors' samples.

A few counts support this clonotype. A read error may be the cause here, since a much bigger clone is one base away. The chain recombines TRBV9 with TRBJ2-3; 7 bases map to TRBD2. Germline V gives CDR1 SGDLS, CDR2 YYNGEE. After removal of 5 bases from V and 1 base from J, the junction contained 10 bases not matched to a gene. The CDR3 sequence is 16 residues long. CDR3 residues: CASSKPAGDGTDTQYF. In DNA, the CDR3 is TGTGCCAGCAGTAAGCCCGCGGGGGATGGCACAGATACGCAGTATTTT.

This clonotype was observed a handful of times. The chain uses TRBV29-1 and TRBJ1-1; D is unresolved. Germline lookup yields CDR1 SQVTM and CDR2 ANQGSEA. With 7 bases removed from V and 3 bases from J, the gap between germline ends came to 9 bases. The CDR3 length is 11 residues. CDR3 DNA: TGCAGCGCCACGAGGGACACTGAAGCTTTCTTT. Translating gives CSATRDTEAFF.

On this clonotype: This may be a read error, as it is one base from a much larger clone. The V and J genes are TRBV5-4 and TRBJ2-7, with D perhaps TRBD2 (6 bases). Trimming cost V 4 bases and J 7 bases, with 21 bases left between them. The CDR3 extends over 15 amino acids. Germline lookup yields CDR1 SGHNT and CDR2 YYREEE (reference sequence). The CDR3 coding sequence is TGTGCCAGCAGCACGGGAGCTACCGGGAGTTGGGAGCAGTACTTC. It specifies CASSTGATGSWEQYF.

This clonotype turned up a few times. The CDR3 loop reads CAISGTSGRETQYF. CDR3 bases: TGTGCCATCAGCGGGACTAGCGGGCGAGAGACCCAGTACTTC. The chain recombines TRBV10-3 with TRBJ2-5; 12 positions match TRBD2. The germline V gene has CDR1 ENHRY and CDR2 SYGVKD. Trimming cost V 6 bases and J 4 bases; bases outside gene matches: 3. There are 14 residues in the CDR3.

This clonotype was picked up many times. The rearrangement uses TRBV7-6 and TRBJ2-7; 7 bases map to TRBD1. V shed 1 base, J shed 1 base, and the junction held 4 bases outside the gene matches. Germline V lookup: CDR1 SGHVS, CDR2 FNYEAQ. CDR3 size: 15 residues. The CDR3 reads CASSLERQGSYEQYF. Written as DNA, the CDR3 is TGTGCCAGCAGCTTAGAGAGACAGGGATCCTACGAGCAGTACTTC.

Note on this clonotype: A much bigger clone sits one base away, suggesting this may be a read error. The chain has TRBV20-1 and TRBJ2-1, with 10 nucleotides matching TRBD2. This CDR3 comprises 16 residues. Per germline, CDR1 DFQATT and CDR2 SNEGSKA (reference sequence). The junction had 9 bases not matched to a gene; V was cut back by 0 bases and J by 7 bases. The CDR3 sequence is CSARDPTSGTRNEQFF. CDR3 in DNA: TGCAGTGCTAGAGATCCCACTAGCGGGACAAGGAATGAGCAGTTCTTC.

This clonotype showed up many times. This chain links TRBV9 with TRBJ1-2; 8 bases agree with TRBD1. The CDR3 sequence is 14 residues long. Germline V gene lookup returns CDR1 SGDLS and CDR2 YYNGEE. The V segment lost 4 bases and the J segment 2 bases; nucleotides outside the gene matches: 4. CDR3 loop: CASSYGTGNYGYTF. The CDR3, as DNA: TGTGCCAGCAGCTACGGGACAGGCAACTATGGCTACACCTTC.

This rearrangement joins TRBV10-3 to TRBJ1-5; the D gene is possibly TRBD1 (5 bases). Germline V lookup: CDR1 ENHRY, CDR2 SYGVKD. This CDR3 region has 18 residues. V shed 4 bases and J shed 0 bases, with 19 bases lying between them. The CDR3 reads CAISGQINTGHSNQPQHF. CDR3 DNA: TGTGCCATCAGTGGACAGATTAACACCGGGCATAGCAATCAGCCCCAGCATTTT.

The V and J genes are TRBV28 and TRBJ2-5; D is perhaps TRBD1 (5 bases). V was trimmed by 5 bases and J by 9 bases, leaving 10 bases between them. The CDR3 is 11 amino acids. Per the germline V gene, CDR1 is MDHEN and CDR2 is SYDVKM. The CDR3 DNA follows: TGTGCCAGCAGTCTACAACAGGCCCAGTACTTC. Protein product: CASSLQQAQYF.

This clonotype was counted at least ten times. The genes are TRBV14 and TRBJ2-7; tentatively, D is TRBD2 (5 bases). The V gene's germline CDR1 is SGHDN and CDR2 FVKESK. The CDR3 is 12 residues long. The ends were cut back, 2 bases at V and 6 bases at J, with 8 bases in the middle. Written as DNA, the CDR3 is TGTGCCAGCAGCCAAACTGGAGGCGAGCAGTACTTC. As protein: CASSQTGGEQYF.

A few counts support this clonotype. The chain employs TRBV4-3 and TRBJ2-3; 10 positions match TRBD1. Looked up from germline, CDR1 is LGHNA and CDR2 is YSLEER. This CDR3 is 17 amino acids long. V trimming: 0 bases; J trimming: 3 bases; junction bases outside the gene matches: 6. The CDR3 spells CASSQDQGGQGTDTQYF. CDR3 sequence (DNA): TGCGCCAGCAGCCAAGATCAGGGGGGACAGGGGACAGATACGCAGTATTTT.

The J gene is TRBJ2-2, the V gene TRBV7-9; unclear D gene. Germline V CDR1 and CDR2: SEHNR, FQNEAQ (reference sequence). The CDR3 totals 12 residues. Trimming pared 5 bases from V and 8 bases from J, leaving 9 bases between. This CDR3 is CASSTRWGELFF. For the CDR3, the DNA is TGTGCCAGCAGCACCAGATGGGGGGAGCTGTTTTTT. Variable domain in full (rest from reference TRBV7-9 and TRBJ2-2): DTGVSQNPRHKITKRGQNVTFRCDPISEHNRLYWYRQTLGQGPEFLTYFQNEAQLEKSRLLSDRFSAERPKGSFSTLEIQRTEQGDSAMYLCASSTRWGELFFGEGSRLTVL.

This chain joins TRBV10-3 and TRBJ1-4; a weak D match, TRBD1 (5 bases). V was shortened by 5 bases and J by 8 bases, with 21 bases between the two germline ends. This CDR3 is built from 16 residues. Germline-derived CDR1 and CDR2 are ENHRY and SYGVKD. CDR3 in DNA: TGTGCCATCAGTACCGGGACCGATGACGAGCAGGAAAAACTGTTTTTT. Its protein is CAISTGTDDEQEKLFF.

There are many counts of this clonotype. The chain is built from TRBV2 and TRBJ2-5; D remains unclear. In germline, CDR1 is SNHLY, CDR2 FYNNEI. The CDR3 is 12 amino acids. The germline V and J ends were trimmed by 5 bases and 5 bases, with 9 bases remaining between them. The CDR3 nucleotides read TGTGCCAGCAGTCCAGGCTGGGAGACCCAGTACTTC. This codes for CASSPGWETQYF.

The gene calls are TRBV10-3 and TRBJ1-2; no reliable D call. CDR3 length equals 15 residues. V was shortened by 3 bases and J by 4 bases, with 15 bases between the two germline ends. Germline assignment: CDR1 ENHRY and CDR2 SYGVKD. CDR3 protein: CAISDPPGLVYGYTF. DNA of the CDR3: TGTGCCATCAGTGATCCCCCTGGGTTGGTCTATGGCTACACCTTC.

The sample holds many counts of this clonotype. This CDR3 is CASSLGQEGRQPQHF. DNA of the CDR3: TGTGCCAGCAGCTTGGGACAGGAAGGTAGGCAGCCCCAGCATTTT. V is TRBV7-9 and J is TRBJ1-5; 8 nucleotides match TRBD1. Trimming removed 3 bases from V and 7 bases from J; junction bases left unmatched: 8. The CDR3 consists of 15 residues. Germline CDR1 SEHNR, CDR2 FQNEAQ (reference sequence).